These T cell receptor beta chains were read from a single sample in a study of follicular helper T cells after annual influenza vaccination. Libraries were prepared by immunoSEQ multiplex PCR; TCRdb keeps only in-frame clonotypes and omits some of them. The table records around 4,800 clones, 82% of them present only once. The source was CXCR5+ CD38- circulating T follicular helper cells from blood, collected on the day of influenza vaccination. The receptors originated from an adult who received the influenza vaccine. CDR3s include the opening cysteine and the closing phenylalanine or tryptophan. Fields, in order: J gene, V gene, D gene, clone size, CDR3 protein, CDR3 DNA. The D gene is left open where the match is weak. Clone size, where shown, is once, few, many, or a class for clones that have expanded.

TRBJ2-3 | TRBV5-1 | . | . | CASSLDQPTDTQYF | TGCGCCAGCAGCTTGGATCAGCCCACAGATACGCAGTATTTT
TRBJ1-1 | TRBV6-1 | TRBD1 | . | CASSVSGGASEAFF | TGTGCCAGCAGTGTGTCAGGGGGCGCGTCCGAAGCTTTCTTT
TRBJ1-2 | TRBV7-2 | . | . | CASSAQGPGYGYTF | TGTGCCAGCAGCGCACAGGGTCCGGGCTATGGCTACACCTTC
TRBJ2-1 | TRBV4-2 | . | . | CASSQDRDPNNEQFF | TGTGCCAGCAGCCAAGATAGGGACCCTAACAATGAGCAGTTCTTC
TRBJ2-3 | TRBV7-2 | . | . | CASSFPRLATDTQYF | TGTGCCAGCAGCTTCCCCCGACTCGCCACAGATACGCAGTATTTT
TRBJ2-2 | TRBV7-6 | . | . | CASSLGAGSGELFF | TGTGCCAGCAGCTTAGGTGCGGGTTCCGGGGAGCTGTTTTTT
TRBJ1-6 | TRBV6-4 | . | . | CASSETAVGSPLHF | TGTGCCAGCAGTGAAACGGCCGTGGGTTCACCCCTCCACTTT
TRBJ2-2 | TRBV4-2 | TRBD1 | . | CASSQEVLGTANTGELFF | TGTGCCAGCAGCCAAGAAGTTTTGGGGACAGCAAACACCGGGGAGCTGTTTTTT
TRBJ1-3 | TRBV18 | . | . | CASSPPNSGNTIYF | TGTGCCAGCTCACCACCCAACTCTGGAAACACCATATATTTT
TRBJ1-6 | TRBV9 | TRBD1 | . | CASSAQGEGSPLHF | TGTGCCAGCAGCGCCCAGGGGGAGGGTTCACCCCTCCACTTT
TRBJ1-5 | TRBV18 | . | . | CASSPRNVGVFSNQPQHF | TGTGCCAGCTCACCACGCAACGTGGGGGTGTTTAGCAATCAGCCCCAGCATTTT
TRBJ1-3 | TRBV7-2 | . | . | CASSWDSSSGNTIYF | TGTGCCAGCAGCTGGGACTCCAGCTCTGGAAACACCATATATTTT
TRBJ1-2 | TRBV9 | TRBD1 | . | CASSPSSGQGSYGYTF | TGTGCCAGCAGCCCATCCTCGGGACAGGGGAGCTATGGCTACACCTTC
TRBJ2-7 | TRBV7-3 | TRBD2 | . | CASSPYGGGNYEQYF | TGTGCCAGCAGCCCGTACGGGGGGGGTAACTACGAGCAGTACTTC
TRBJ2-3 | TRBV19 | TRBD1 | . | CATADRAIPDTQYF | TGTGCCACTGCCGACAGGGCCATTCCAGATACGCAGTATTTT
TRBJ2-7 | TRBV6-5 | . | . | CASSYSGTKSSYEQYF | TGTGCCAGCAGTTACAGTGGGACCAAAAGCTCCTACGAGCAGTACTTC
TRBJ2-1 | TRBV7-8 | . | . | CASSLVLGAAYNEQFF | TGTGCCAGCAGCTTAGTTCTGGGGGCAGCCTACAATGAGCAGTTCTTC
TRBJ2-1 | TRBV4-3 | TRBD2 | . | CARGTAGGPWYNEQFF | TGCGCCAGAGGGACCGCGGGGGGGCCGTGGTACAATGAGCAGTTCTTC
TRBJ2-6 | TRBV18 | . | . | CASSPPTSGANVLTF | TGTGCCAGCTCACCACCCACGTCTGGGGCCAACGTCCTGACTTTC
TRBJ1-6 | TRBV7-6 | . | few | CASSLGPHTEGSPLHF | TGTGCCAGCAGCTTGGGGCCCCACACGGAGGGTTCACCCCTCCACTTT
TRBJ1-4 | TRBV4-3 | TRBD1 | . | CASSRTGTGLYGREKLFF | TGCGCCAGCAGCCGAACCGGGACAGGGTTGTACGGTCGGGAAAAACTGTTTTTT
TRBJ1-3 | TRBV20-1 | . | . | CSARSGNTIYF | TGCAGTGCTAGGTCTGGAAACACCATATATTTT
TRBJ1-4 | TRBV18 | . | . | CASSSRLEKLFF | TGTGCCAGCTCATCCCGACTTGAAAAACTGTTTTTT
TRBJ2-1 | TRBV18 | . | . | CASSTQGLGGEQFF | TGTGCCAGCTCGACACAGGGGTTGGGGGGTGAGCAGTTCTTC
TRBJ1-2 | TRBV5-1 | . | . | CASSTLGGPYGYTF | TGCGCCAGCAGCACCTTGGGAGGGCCCTATGGCTACACCTTC
TRBJ2-5 | TRBV4-2 | TRBD1 | . | CASSQGQGGETQYF | TGTGCCAGCAGCCAAGGACAGGGCGGAGAGACCCAGTACTTC